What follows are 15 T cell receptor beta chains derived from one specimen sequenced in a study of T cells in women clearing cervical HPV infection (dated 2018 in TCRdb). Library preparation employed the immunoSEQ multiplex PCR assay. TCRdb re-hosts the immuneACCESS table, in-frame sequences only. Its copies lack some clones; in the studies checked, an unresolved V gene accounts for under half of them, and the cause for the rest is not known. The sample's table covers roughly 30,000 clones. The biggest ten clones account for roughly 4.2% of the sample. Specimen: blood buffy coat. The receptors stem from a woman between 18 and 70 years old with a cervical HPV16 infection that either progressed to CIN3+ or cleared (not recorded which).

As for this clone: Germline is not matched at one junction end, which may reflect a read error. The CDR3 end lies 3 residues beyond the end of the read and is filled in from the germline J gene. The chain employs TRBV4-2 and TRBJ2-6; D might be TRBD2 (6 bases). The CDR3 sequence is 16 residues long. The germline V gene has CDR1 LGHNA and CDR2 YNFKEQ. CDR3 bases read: TGCGCCAGCAGCCAAGATGCGGGGAACGGGGCCAACGTC. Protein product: CASSQDAGNGANV. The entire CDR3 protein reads CASSQDAGNGANVLTF.

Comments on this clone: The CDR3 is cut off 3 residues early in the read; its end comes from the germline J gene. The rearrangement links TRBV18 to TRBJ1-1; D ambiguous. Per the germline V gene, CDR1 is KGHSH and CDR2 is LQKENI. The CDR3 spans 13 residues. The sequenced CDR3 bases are TGTGCCAGCTCACCGGAGGCGGCTCTGGGA. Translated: CASSPEAALG. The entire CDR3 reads CASSPEAALGAFF.

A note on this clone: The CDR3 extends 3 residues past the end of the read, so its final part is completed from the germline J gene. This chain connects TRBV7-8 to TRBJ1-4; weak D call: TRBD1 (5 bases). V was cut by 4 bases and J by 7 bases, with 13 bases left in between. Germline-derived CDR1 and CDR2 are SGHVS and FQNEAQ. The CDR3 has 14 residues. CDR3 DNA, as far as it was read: TGTGCCAGCAGCTCCAGGGAGGGTGGTGAAAAA. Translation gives CASSSREGGEK. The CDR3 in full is CASSSREGGEKLFF.

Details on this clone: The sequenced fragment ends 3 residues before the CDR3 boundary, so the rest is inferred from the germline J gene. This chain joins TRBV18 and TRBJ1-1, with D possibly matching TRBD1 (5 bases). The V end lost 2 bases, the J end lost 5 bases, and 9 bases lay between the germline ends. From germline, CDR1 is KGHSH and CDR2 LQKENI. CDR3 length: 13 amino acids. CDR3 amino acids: CASSPAGRTEAFF. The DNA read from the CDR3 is TGTGCCAGCTCACCAGCAGGGCGTACTGAA.

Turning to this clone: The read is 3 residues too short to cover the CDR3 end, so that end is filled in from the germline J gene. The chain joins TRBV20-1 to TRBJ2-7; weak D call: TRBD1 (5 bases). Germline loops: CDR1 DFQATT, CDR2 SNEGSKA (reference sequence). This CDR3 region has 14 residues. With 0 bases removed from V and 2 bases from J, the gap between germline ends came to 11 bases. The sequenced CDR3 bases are TGCAGTGCTAGAGAGCGTGGGGCTACCTACGAG. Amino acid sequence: CSARERGATYE. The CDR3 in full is CSARERGATYEQYF.

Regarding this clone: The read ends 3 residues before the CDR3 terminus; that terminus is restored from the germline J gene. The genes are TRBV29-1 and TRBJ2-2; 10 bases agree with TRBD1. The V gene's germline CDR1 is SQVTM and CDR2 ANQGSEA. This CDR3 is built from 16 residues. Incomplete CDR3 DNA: TGCAGCCCCTTCCCTCAGACAGGGGGCGAGAATGAAAAG. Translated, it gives CSPFPQTGGENEK. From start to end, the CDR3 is CSPFPQTGGENEKLFF.

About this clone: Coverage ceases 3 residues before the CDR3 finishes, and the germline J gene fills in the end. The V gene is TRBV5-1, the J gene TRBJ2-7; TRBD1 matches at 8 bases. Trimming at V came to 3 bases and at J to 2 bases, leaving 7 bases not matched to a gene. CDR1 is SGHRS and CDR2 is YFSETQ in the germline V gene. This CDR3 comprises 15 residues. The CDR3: CASSSVDRAAYEQYF. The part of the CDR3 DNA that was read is TGCGCCAGCAGCTCGGTGGACAGGGCTGCCTACGAG. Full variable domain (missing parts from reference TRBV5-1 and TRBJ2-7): KAGVTQTPRYLIKTRGQQVTLSCSPISGHRSVSWYQQTPGQGLQFLFEYFSETQRNKGNFPGRFSGRQFSNSRSEMNVSTLELGDSALYLCASSSVDRAAYEQYFGPGTRLTVT.

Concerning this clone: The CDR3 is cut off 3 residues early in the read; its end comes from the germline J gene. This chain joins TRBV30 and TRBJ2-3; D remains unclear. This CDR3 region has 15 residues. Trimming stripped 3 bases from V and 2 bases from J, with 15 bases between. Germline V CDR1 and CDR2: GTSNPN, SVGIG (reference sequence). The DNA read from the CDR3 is TGTGCCTGGAGACTCTACCCGACATCCACAGATACG. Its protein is CAWRLYPTSTDT. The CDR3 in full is CAWRLYPTSTDTQYF. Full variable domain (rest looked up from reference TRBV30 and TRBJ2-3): SQTIHQWPATLVQPVGSPLSLECTVEGTSNPNLYWYRQAAGRGLQLLFYSVGIGQISSEVPQNLSASRPQDRQFILSSKKLLLSDSGFYLCAWRLYPTSTDTQYFGPGTRLTVL.

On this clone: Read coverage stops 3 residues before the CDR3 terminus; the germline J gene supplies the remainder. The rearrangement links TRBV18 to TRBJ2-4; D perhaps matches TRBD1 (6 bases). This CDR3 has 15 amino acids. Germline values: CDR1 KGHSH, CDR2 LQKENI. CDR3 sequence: CASSPLAGANYGQYF. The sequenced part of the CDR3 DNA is TGTGCCAGCTCACCCCTCGCAGGGGCTAACTATGGT.

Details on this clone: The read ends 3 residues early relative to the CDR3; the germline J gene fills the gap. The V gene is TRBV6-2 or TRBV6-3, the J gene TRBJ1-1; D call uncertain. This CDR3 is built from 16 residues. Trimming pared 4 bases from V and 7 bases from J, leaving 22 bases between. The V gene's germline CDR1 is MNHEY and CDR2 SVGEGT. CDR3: CASSSPDRHPSGEAFF. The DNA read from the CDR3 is TGTGCCAGCAGTTCACCTGACCGACACCCGAGTGGTGAA.

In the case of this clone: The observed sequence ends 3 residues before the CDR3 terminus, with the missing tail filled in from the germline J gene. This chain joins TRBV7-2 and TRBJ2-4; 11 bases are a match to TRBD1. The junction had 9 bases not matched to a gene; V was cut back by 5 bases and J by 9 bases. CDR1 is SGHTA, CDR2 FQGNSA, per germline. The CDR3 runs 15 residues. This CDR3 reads CASSPPRGQGVIQYF. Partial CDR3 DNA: TGTGCCAGCAGCCCCCCGAGGGGACAGGGGGTCATT.

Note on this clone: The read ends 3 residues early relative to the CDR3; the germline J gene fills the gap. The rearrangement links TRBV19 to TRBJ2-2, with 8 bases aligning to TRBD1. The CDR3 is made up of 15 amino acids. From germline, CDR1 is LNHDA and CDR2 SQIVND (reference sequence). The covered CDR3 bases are TGTGCCAGTAGTAGGCAGGGGGCAACTAATGAAAAG. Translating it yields CASSRQGATNEK. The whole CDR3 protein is CASSRQGATNEKLFF.

The CDR3 DNA, read in part, is TGTGCCAGCGAGCCCAACAGGGAGACC. Translating gives CASEPNRET. The entire CDR3 protein is CASEPNRETQYF. This rearrangement joins TRBV6-2 or TRBV6-3 to TRBJ2-5; a weak D match, TRBD1 (5 bases). The read terminates 3 residues before the CDR3 end, so the remaining end is supplied by the germline J gene. Trimming stripped 8 bases from V and 5 bases from J, with 12 bases between. There are 12 residues in the CDR3. CDR1 and CDR2 (germline): MNHEY, SVGEGT.

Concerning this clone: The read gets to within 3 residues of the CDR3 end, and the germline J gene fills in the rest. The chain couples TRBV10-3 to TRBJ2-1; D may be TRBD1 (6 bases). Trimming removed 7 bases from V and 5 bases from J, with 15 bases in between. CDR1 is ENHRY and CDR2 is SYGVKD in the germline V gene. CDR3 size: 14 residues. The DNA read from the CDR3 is TGTGCCATCAAGTTGGGGGCGTCGAACAATGAG. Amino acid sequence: CAIKLGASNNE. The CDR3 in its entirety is CAIKLGASNNEQFF.

The part of the CDR3 DNA that was read is TGTGCCAGCGCACCCATAGACAGAACGAACGAG. Encoded protein: CASAPIDRTNE. From start to end, the CDR3 is CASAPIDRTNEQYF. V gene TRBV19 combines with J gene TRBJ2-7; the D gene is possibly TRBD1 (5 bases). The sequenced fragment ends 3 residues before the CDR3 boundary, so the rest is inferred from the germline J gene. This CDR3 region has 14 residues. The V end lost 9 bases, the J end lost 5 bases, and 20 bases lay between the germline ends. Germline V CDR1 and CDR2: LNHDA, SQIVND (reference sequence). Looking up the rest from reference TRBV19 and TRBJ2-7 gives the full variable domain: DGGITQSPKYLFRKEGQNVTLSCEQNLNHDAMYWYRQDPGQGLRLIYYSQIVNDFQKGDIAEGYSVSREKKESFPLTVTSAQKNPTAFYLCASAPIDRTNEQYFGPGTRLTVT.